The T cell receptor (beta chain) described here comes from a study of T cell responses to AZD1222 COVID-19 vaccine. Study-wide results and limits: The donor group comprised mostly white British people and more females; the analysis possibly underestimated clonal diversity. Dominant at 160-218 and 743-854, vaccine-associated CD4 TCRs also spanned spike.

Libraries were prepared by immunoSEQ multiplex PCR; TCRdb keeps only in-frame clonotypes and omits some of them. The table has roughly 130,000 clones, approximately 90% seen once. The germline V gene encodes CDR1 SGHVS and CDR2 FQNEAQ. The CDR3 spans 17 residues. The V gene lost 3 bases and the J gene lost 6 bases, with 20 bases spanning the gap. Comments on this clone: Its antigen is unidentified.

Sequencing was performed on peripheral blood, taken on day 0 of AZD1222 vaccination. The chain carries TRBV7-8 and TRBJ2-2, with D possibly being TRBD2 (6 bases). The origin of this receptor is an adult in good health. CDR3 nucleotides: TGTGCCAGCAGCTTCTGGGTCGGGCTAGCGACCGCCGGGGAGCTGTTTTTT. Protein product: CASSFWVGLATAGELFF. The entire variable domain, with the rest obtained from reference TRBV7-8 and TRBJ2-2, is as follows: GAGVSQSPRYKVAKRGQDVALRCDPISGHVSLFWYQQALGQGPEFLTYFQNEAQLDKSGLPSDRFFAERPEGSVSTLKIQRTQQEDSAVYLCASSFWVGLATAGELFFGEGSRLTVL.